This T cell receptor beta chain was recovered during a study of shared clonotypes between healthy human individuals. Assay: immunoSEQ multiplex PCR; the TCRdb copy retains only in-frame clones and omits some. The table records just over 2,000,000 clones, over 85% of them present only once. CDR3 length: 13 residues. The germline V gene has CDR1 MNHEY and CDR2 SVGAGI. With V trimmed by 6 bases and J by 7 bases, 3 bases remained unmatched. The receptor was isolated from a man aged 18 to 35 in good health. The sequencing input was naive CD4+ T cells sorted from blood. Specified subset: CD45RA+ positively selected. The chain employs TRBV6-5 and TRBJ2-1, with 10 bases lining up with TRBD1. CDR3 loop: CASRGQGRNEQFF. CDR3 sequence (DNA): TGTGCCAGCAGGGGACAGGGGAGGAATGAGCAGTTCTTC.